The 7 T cell receptor beta chains below come from one sample, sequenced in a study of blood T cell repertoires in COVID-19. TCRdb's table, derived via immunoSEQ multiplex PCR, lists solely in-frame clones and lacks some. Among 200,000 to 250,000 clones listed, around 82% were seen once. The sequenced sample was peripheral blood. These receptors were obtained from a woman in her 70s with acute or convalescent COVID-19.

The rearrangement joins TRBV6-5 to TRBJ1-2; 7 nucleotides line up with TRBD1. The ends lost 3 bases at V and 8 bases at J; junction bases unmatched: 6. CDR1 is MNHEY, CDR2 SVGAGI, per germline. CDR3 size: 13 residues. CDR3 DNA sequence: TGTGCCAGCAGTTATCGACAGGGTCACGGCTACACCTTC. Protein sequence: CASSYRQGHGYTF.

This clone turned up a few times. The CDR3 bases are TGTGCCAGTACCGGGACAGGGCCCTCCAGGAGCTCCTACGAGCAGTACTTC. It is translated as CASTGTGPSRSSYEQYF. This chain joins TRBV2 and TRBJ2-7, with 9 bases identical to TRBD1. The CDR3 is 17 residues long. V dropped 9 bases and J dropped 0; count of bases not matched to a gene: 15. CDR1 and CDR2 (germline): SNHLY, FYNNEI.

CDR3 DNA sequence: TGCGCCAGCAGCCAAGATGGGGACTCAAAAGAGACCCAGTACTTC. Amino acid sequence: CASSQDGDSKETQYF. This chain links TRBV4-3 with TRBJ2-5, with a weak D call TRBD2 (6 bases). The germline V gene encodes CDR1 LGHNA and CDR2 YSLEER. There are 15 residues in the CDR3. V was clipped by 0 bases and J by 3 bases, with 11 bases between them.

The J gene is TRBJ2-3, the V gene TRBV7-9; TRBD1 agrees at 7 bases. CDR3 length: 19 residues. J was trimmed by 0 bases and V by 3 bases; bases with no gene match: 15. In germline, CDR1 is SEHNR, CDR2 FQNEAQ (reference sequence). The CDR3 loop reads CASSFIRDSLISSTDTQYF. The CDR3 nucleotides are TGTGCCAGCAGCTTCATCCGGGACAGCTTAATCTCTAGCACAGATACGCAGTATTTT.

The rearrangement joins TRBV19 to TRBJ2-7, with TRBD2 as a possible D gene (7 bases). The CDR3 has 15 amino acids. Germline CDR1 LNHDA, CDR2 SQIVND (reference sequence). The V and J ends lost 5 bases and 3 bases respectively, with 17 bases between them. CDR3 DNA sequence: TGTGCCAGTAGTCCCTGGGGGGGGGCCAACTACGAGCAGTACTTC. Protein sequence: CASSPWGGANYEQYF.

In its sample, this clone was seen a few times. The DNA for the CDR3 is TGTGCCAGCAGCCCCCGGGGGTCCTACGAGCAGTACTTC. It translates to CASSPRGSYEQYF. The chain joins TRBV7-2 to TRBJ2-7; tentative D call: TRBD2 (6 bases). Germline CDR1 is SGHTA and CDR2 is FQGNSA. The germline V and J ends were trimmed by 5 bases and 1 base, with 9 bases remaining between them. CDR3 length: 13 amino acids.

V gene TRBV19 combines with J gene TRBJ1-5, with D perhaps matching TRBD1 (5 bases). The CDR3 is 15 residues long. CDR1 is LNHDA, CDR2 SQIVND, per germline (reference sequence). With 5 bases removed from V and 0 bases from J, the gap between germline ends came to 11 bases. The CDR3 DNA reads TGTGCCAGTAGTTATCAGGGCTATAGCAATCAGCCCCAGCATTTT. Its protein product is CASSYQGYSNQPQHF.